A selection of T cell receptor beta chains follows, all from one sample in a study of shared clonotypes between healthy human individuals. Profiling relied on immunoSEQ multiplex PCR, and the TCRdb table lists in-frame clones only, not all of them. The table lists approximately 1.9 million clones, approximately 92% of them singletons. Sequencing was carried out using naive CD8+ T cells from PBMCs. All receptors come from a man younger than 30 in good health. Some clones in this sample may be carry-over from other donors' samples. CDR3s include the opening cysteine and the closing phenylalanine or tryptophan. The D gene is left open where the match is weak. Clone size is given for some rows only: seen once, a few or many times, or a class if the clone is expanded.

TRBJ2-1 | TRBV6-1 | NA | 12 | NA | CASIGDTSRQFF | TGTGCCAGCATTGGAGACACCTCAAGACAGTTCTTC
TRBJ2-2 | TRBV13 | NA | 15 | TRBD2 | CASFLAGGRTGELFF | TGTGCCAGTTTTCTAGCGGGAGGGCGCACCGGGGAGCTGTTTTTT
TRBJ2-7 | TRBV29-1 | NA | 12 | NA | CSVPGAGYEQYF | TGCAGCGTACCGGGAGCCGGGTACGAGCAGTACTTC
TRBJ1-3 | TRBV7-9 | once | 12 | TRBD1 | CASSWTEGQGHF | TGTGCCAGCAGCTGGACCGAGGGACAGGGACATTTT
TRBJ2-3 | TRBV27 | NA | 15 | TRBD1 | CASRTRTGYTDTQYF | TGTGCCAGCAGAACCCGGACAGGGTACACAGATACGCAGTATTTT
TRBJ2-1 | TRBV29-1 | once | 13 | NA | CSVEGLGVNEQFF | TGCAGCGTTGAAGGGCTAGGAGTTAATGAGCAGTTCTTC
TRBJ1-5 | TRBV27 | NA | 13 | NA | CASSPFLNQPQHF | TGTGCCAGCAGTCCGTTCCTCAATCAGCCCCAGCATTTT
TRBJ1-1 | TRBV6-7 | NA | 12 | NA | CATYRLNTEAFF | TGTGCCACCTACAGGCTGAACACTGAAGCTTTCTTT
TRBJ2-7 | TRBV27 | NA | 16 | NA | CASSPSLGVTSYEQYF | TGTGCCAGCAGTCCTTCCTTGGGGGTTACCTCCTACGAGCAGTACTTC
TRBJ2-1 | TRBV11-3 | NA | 15 | NA | CASSPPRTTNNEQFF | TGTGCCAGCAGCCCCCCCCGGACGACTAACAATGAGCAGTTCTTC
TRBJ2-7 | TRBV11-2 | NA | 15 | NA | CASETWSGKAYEQYF | TGTGCCAGCGAAACGTGGTCCGGGAAGGCATACGAGCAGTACTTC